This note documents a single T cell receptor beta chain sequence. The sample is drawn from a study of shared T cell receptors in the human thymus. The repertoire was sequenced with immunoSEQ multiplex PCR; TCRdb's copy has only in-frame clones and lacks some. The sample has 650,000 to 950,000 clones; 70% to 90% are singletons. The same sample was also used in a study of human thymus T cells. This second report adds: Across thymic and blood repertoires, the usage of V and J genes appeared to be biased. Related reports documented highly overlapping thymic repertoires among unrelated individuals.

Sequencing input: thymocytes. This sequence was found in a girl less than two years old with a congenital heart defect.

The CDR3, as DNA: TGTGCCAGCAGCCAAGGTTCGACAGCGATCTCTGGGGCCAACGTCCTGACTTTC. Encoded protein: CASSQGSTAISGANVLTF. The gene calls are TRBV14 and TRBJ2-6, with D perhaps TRBD1 (5 bases). This CDR3 spans 18 amino acids. Germline CDR1 is SGHDN and CDR2 is FVKESK. The germline V and J ends were trimmed by 1 base and 0 bases, with 13 bases remaining between them.